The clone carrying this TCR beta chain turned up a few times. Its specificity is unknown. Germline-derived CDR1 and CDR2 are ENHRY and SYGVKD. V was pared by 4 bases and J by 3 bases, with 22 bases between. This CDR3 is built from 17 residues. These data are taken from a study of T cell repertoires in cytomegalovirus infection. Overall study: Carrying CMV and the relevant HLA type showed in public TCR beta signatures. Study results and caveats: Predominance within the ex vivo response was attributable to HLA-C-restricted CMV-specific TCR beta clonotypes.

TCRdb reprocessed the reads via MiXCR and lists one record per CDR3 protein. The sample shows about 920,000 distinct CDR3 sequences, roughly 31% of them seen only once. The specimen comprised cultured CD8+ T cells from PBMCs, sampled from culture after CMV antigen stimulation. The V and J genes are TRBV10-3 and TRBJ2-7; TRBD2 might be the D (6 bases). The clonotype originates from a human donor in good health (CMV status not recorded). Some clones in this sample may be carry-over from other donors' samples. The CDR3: CAISGGGSGDSNYEQYV. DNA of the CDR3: TGTGCCATCAGTGGGGGCGGCTCTGGGGACTCCAACTACGAGCAGTACGTC.